Following are 10 T cell receptor beta chains from one sample sequenced in a study of cytomegalovirus exposure and HLA in healthy donors. The PCR used 60 Vbeta and 13 Jbeta primers. TCRdb keeps only in-frame clones here, not all; method: immunoSEQ multiplex PCR. Among fewer than 150,000 clones listed, about 78% were seen once. The sequencing input was PBMCs. The receptors derive from a young man in good health and CMV-seronegative.

The chain carries TRBV7-8 and TRBJ1-2; maybe TRBD1 (6 bases). Trimming pared 0 bases from V and 7 bases from J, leaving 12 bases between. The CDR3 length is 14 residues. CDR1 SGHVS and CDR2 FQNEAQ come from the germline V gene. In nucleotides, the CDR3 is TGTGCCAGCAGCTTAGCTGGACAGAGGGTTGGCTACACCTTC. This codes for CASSLAGQRVGYTF.

This clone was seen a single time. The chain employs TRBV28 and TRBJ1-1; D is possibly TRBD1 (6 bases). Deletions cut 5 bases from V and 1 base from J, with 11 bases between. Germline CDR1 and CDR2: MDHEN and SYDVKM. The CDR3 sequence is 14 residues long. The CDR3 sequence is CASSIQQGNTEAFF. The CDR3 DNA follows: TGTGCCAGCAGTATACAACAGGGGAACACTGAAGCTTTCTTT. Combining the CDR3 with reference TRBV28 and TRBJ1-1 gives the whole variable domain DVKVTQSSRYLVKRTGEKVFLECVQDMDHENMFWYRQDPGLGLRLIYFSYDVKMKEKGDIPEGYSVSREKKERFSLILESASTNQTSMYLCASSIQQGNTEAFFGQGTRLTVV.

The genes are TRBV10-1 and TRBJ2-1; TRBD1 aligns across 7 bases. CDR1 is WNHNN and CDR2 is SYGVQD in the germline V gene (reference sequence). The V segment lost 0 bases and the J segment 7 bases; nucleotides outside the gene matches: 6. This CDR3 has 15 residues. Written as DNA, the CDR3 is TGCGCCAGCAGTGAGTCTAGGACAGGAGTGAATGAGCAGTTCTTC. Its translation: CASSESRTGVNEQFF.

The chain carries TRBV28 and TRBJ2-5, with D perhaps TRBD1 (5 bases). CDR3 length: 14 residues. The V gene's germline CDR1 is MDHEN and CDR2 SYDVKM. V lost 5 bases to trimming and J lost 5 bases, with 15 bases between them. This chain's CDR3 is CASSPHQGLETQYF. As DNA, the CDR3 is TGTGCCAGCAGTCCCCACCAGGGTTTGGAGACCCAGTACTTC. Together with reference TRBV28 and TRBJ2-5, the CDR3 gives the full variable domain: DVKVTQSSRYLVKRTGEKVFLECVQDMDHENMFWYRQDPGLGLRLIYFSYDVKMKEKGDIPEGYSVSREKKERFSLILESASTNQTSMYLCASSPHQGLETQYFGPGTRLLVL.

A single count supports this clone. This chain joins TRBV2 and TRBJ2-1, with TRBD2 as a possible D gene (5 bases). This CDR3 contains 13 residues. CDR1 is SNHLY and CDR2 is FYNNEI in the germline V gene. Trimming stripped 7 bases from V and 4 bases from J, with 11 bases between. CDR3 protein: CASTAVAYNEQFF. The CDR3 coding sequence is TGTGCCAGCACGGCGGTAGCGTACAATGAGCAGTTCTTC.

The V call is TRBV29-1, the J call TRBJ2-1, with D uncertain. Germline V lookup: CDR1 SQVTM, CDR2 ANQGSEA. V lost 4 bases and J lost 0, with 10 bases in between. The CDR3 length is 14 residues. CDR3 amino acids: CSVVVGSSYNEQFF. For the CDR3, the DNA is TGCAGCGTTGTAGTCGGTAGCTCCTACAATGAGCAGTTCTTC.

The chain has TRBV30 and TRBJ1-2; 10 bases match TRBD1. The CDR3 runs to 15 residues. Germline-derived CDR1 and CDR2 are GTSNPN and SVGIG (reference sequence). J lost 4 bases, V lost 1 base, and 6 bases had no gene match. CDR3 sequence: CAWSDPGQGIYGYTF. The CDR3 DNA follows: TGTGCCTGGAGTGACCCGGGACAGGGGATCTATGGCTACACCTTC.

This clone turned up a few times. The gene calls are TRBV15 and TRBJ1-1, with no clear D. The CDR3 covers 13 residues. Germline lookup yields CDR1 LNHNV and CDR2 YYDKDF (reference sequence). V lost 1 base, J lost 3 bases, and 6 bases lay in between. CDR3 loop: CATSRGPDTEAFF. The DNA of the CDR3 is TGTGCCACCAGCAGAGGTCCCGACACTGAAGCTTTCTTT.

In its sample, this clone was seen a few times. The chain combines TRBV7-2 with TRBJ2-6; no reliable D call. V lost 5 bases to trimming and J lost 1 base, with 9 bases between them. Germline CDR1 and CDR2: SGHTA and FQGNSA. This CDR3 region has 15 residues. The CDR3 here is CASSLEMSGANVLTF. The CDR3 DNA follows: TGTGCCAGCAGCCTTGAGATGTCTGGGGCCAACGTCCTGACTTTC.

The sample holds a few counts of this clone. This chain uses TRBV2 with TRBJ1-5; 9 bases agree with TRBD1. Losses at the gene ends were 6 bases for V and 8 bases for J; bases not matched to a gene: 8. CDR1 is SNHLY and CDR2 is FYNNEI in the germline V gene. CDR3 length: 14 residues. The DNA for the CDR3 is TGTGCCAGCAGGCAGGGACAGGGAGGCAAGCCCCAGCATTTT. It is translated as CASRQGQGGKPQHF.